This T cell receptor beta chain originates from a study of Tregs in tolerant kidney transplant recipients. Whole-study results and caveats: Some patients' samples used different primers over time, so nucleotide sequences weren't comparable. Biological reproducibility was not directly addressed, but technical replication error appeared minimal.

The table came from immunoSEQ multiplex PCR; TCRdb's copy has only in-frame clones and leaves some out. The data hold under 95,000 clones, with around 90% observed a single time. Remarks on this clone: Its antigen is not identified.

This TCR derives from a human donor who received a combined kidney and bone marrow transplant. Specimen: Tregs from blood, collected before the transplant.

The CDR3 DNA reads as TGTGCCAGCTCACCACTGGGGACAGCCGTTGCAACTAATGAAAAACTGTTTTTT. Encoded protein: CASSPLGTAVATNEKLFF. The chain is built from TRBV18 and TRBJ1-4; 7 nucleotides line up with TRBD1. The trim removed 1 base at V and 0 bases at J, leaving 8 bases unmatched. The germline V gene encodes CDR1 KGHSH and CDR2 LQKENI. This CDR3 has 18 residues.